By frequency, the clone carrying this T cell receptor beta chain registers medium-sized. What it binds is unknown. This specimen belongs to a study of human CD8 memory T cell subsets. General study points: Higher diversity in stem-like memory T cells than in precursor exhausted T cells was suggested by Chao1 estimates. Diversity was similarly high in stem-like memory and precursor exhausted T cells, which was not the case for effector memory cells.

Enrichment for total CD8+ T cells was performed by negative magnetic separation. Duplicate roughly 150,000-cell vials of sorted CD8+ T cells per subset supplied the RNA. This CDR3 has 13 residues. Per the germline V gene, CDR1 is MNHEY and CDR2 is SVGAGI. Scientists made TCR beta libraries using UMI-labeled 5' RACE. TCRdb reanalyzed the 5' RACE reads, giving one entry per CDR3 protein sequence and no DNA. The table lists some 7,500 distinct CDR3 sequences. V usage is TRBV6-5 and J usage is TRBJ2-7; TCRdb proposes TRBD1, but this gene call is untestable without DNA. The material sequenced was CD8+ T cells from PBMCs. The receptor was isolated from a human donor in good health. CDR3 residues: CASSLGTAYEQYF.